This entry lists 9 T cell receptor beta chains sequenced from one sample in a study of blood T cell repertoires in COVID-19 (TCRdb year 2020). Library method: the immunoSEQ multiplex PCR assay. TCRdb's version of the immuneACCESS table is confined to in-frame rearrangements and falls short of the full clone set. An unresolved V gene accounts for under half of the shortfall where checked; the remainder is of unknown origin. This sample is represented by roughly 140,000 clones; approximately 83% of them were singletons. Around 8% of the sample belongs to the ten largest clones. The source material was peripheral blood. These receptors were collected from a woman in her sixties or seventies with COVID-19, enrolled during active disease.

This clone was detected once. The chain employs TRBV24-1 and TRBJ2-3, with 7 bases fitting TRBD2. Germline CDR1 reads KGHDR; CDR2 reads SFDVKD. This CDR3 has 16 amino acids. V gave up 3 bases and J gave up 2 bases; unmatched junction bases: 7. CDR3 sequence: CATSDPAGFNTDTQYF. The CDR3 DNA sequence: TGTGCCACCAGTGATCCAGCGGGATTTAACACAGATACGCAGTATTTT.

This clone was seen only once. The V and J genes are TRBV7-8 and TRBJ2-5; 7 nucleotides match TRBD1. CDR1 is SGHVS, CDR2 FQNEAQ, per germline. V dropped 5 bases and J dropped 0; count of bases not matched to a gene: 9. This CDR3 region has 16 residues. The CDR3 loop reads CASSDPPTGYQETQYF. CDR3 DNA sequence: TGTGCCAGCAGCGACCCCCCGACAGGGTACCAAGAGACCCAGTACTTC.

This clone was seen a handful of times. A junction end diverges from the germline sequence, so it may reflect a read error. The chain employs TRBV2 and TRBJ1-2; D gene unclear. The CDR3 is 9 residues long. Germline CDR1 reads SNHLY; CDR2 reads FYNNEI. DNA of the CDR3: TGTGCCAGCAGTGATGAGGCGTATTTC. As protein: CASSDEAYF.

The gene calls are TRBV18 and TRBJ1-5; tentatively, D is TRBD1 (6 bases). Germline V gene data show CDR1 as KGHSH and CDR2 as LQKENI. V was shortened by 3 bases and J by 2 bases, with 11 bases between the two germline ends. The CDR3 totals 15 residues. For the CDR3, the DNA is TGTGCCAGCTCACCTACAGGGAGGGGCAATCAGCCCCAGCATTTT. Its translation: CASSPTGRGNQPQHF.

This clone was seen a single time. The CDR3 region is CASSSRTSGVTDTQYF. As DNA, the CDR3 is TGTGCCAGCAGTTCGCGGACTAGCGGGGTCACAGATACGCAGTATTTT. V usage is TRBV6-2 or TRBV6-3 and J usage is TRBJ2-3, with TRBD2 matching over 12 bases. V was pared by 4 bases and J by 2 bases, with 4 bases of the junction left unmatched. This CDR3 contains 16 residues. Germline values: CDR1 MNHEY, CDR2 SVGEGT.

The rearrangement uses TRBV4-3 and TRBJ2-1, with TRBD2 identical over 10 bases. CDR1 and CDR2 from the germline V gene are LGHNA and YSLEER. The CDR3 totals 16 residues. J gave up 7 bases and V 4 bases, and 10 bases lay outside the gene matches. The CDR3 region is CASSLLEVAGGNEQFF. The CDR3 nucleotides read TGCGCCAGCAGCCTCCTAGAGGTAGCGGGGGGTAATGAGCAGTTCTTC.

The chain uses TRBV5-1 and TRBJ1-5; D call uncertain. The CDR3 covers 13 residues. V shed 4 bases and J shed 5 bases, with 10 bases lying between them. Germline values: CDR1 SGHRS, CDR2 YFSETQ. The CDR3 loop is CASSPYGDQPQHF. DNA of the CDR3: TGCGCCAGCAGCCCGTACGGGGATCAGCCCCAGCATTTT.

This chain uses TRBV5-1 with TRBJ2-2; TRBD2 matches at 8 bases. V shed 4 bases and J 3 bases; nucleotides not matched to a gene: 8. CDR3 size: 16 residues. Per the germline V gene, CDR1 is SGHRS and CDR2 is YFSETQ. In DNA form, the CDR3 reads TGCGCCAGCAGCCTGGTAGGAGCGGGGGACACCGGGGAGCTGTTTTTT. Translation: CASSLVGAGDTGELFF.

The chain combines TRBV24-1 with TRBJ1-5; possible D gene TRBD1, 5 bases. Germline V gene lookup returns CDR1 KGHDR and CDR2 SFDVKD. Trimming stripped 5 bases from V and 0 bases from J, with 10 bases between. This CDR3 is built from 15 residues. The chain's CDR3 is CATSGNRYSNQPQHF. The CDR3 DNA follows: TGTGCCACCAGTGGTAACAGGTATAGCAATCAGCCCCAGCATTTT.